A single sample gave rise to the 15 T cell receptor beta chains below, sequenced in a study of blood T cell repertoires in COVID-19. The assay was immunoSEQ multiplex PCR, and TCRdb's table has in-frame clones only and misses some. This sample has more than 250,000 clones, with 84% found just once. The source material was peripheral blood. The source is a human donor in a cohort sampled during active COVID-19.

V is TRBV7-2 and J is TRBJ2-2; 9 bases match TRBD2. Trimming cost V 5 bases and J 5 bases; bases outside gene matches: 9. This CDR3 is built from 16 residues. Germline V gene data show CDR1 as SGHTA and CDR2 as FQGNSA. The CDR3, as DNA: TGTGCCAGCAGCCAATCGGCGGGGGGGAGAACCGGGGAGCTGTTTTTT. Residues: CASSQSAGGRTGELFF.

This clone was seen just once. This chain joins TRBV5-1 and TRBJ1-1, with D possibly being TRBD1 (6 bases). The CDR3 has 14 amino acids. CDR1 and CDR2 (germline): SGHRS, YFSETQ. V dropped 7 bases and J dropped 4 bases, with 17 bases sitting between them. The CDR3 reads CASQAGVQSTEAFF. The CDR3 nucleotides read TGCGCCAGCCAGGCAGGGGTACAAAGCACTGAAGCTTTCTTT.

CDR3: CASSLTGSEAFF. Written as DNA, the CDR3 is TGTGCCAGCAGCCTTACAGGGTCTGAAGCTTTCTTT. This chain joins TRBV12-3 or TRBV12-4 and TRBJ1-1, with TRBD1 as a possible D gene (6 bases). Trimming shortened V by 6 bases and J by 6 bases, and 11 bases separated the two germline ends. There are 12 residues in the CDR3.

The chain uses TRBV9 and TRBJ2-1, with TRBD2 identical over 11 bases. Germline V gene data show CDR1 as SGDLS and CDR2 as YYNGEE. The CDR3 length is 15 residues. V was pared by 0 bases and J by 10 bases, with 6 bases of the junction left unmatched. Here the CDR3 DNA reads TGTGCCAGCAGCGTAGTACTAGCGGGAGCCGGGGAGCAGTTCTTC. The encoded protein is CASSVVLAGAGEQFF. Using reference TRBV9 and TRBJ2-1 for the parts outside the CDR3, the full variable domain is DSGVTQTPKHLITATGQRVTLRCSPRSGDLSVYWYQQSLDQGLQFLIQYYNGEERAKGNILERFSAQQFPDLHSELNLSSLELGDSALYFCASSVVLAGAGEQFFGPGTRLTVL.

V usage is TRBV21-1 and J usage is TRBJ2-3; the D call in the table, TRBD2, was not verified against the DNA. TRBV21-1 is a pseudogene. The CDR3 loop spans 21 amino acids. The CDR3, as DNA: TGTGCCAGCAGCAACTCAAAGGTCGTTGATGCGGCTAGCGGATTACTAGATACGCAGTATTTT. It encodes CASSNSKVVDAASGLLDTQYF.

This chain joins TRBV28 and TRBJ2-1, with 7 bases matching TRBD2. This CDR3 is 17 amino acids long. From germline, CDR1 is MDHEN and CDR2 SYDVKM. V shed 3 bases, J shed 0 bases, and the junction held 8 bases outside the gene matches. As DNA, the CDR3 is TGTGCCAGCAGTTTTCCCCTAGCGGTTAGCTCCTACAATGAGCAGTTCTTC. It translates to CASSFPLAVSSYNEQFF.

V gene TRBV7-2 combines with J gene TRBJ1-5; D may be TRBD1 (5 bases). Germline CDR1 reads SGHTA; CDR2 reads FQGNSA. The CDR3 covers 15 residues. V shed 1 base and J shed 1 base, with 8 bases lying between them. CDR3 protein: CASSLGRASNQPQHF. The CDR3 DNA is TGTGCCAGCAGCTTAGGCAGGGCAAGCAATCAGCCCCAGCATTTT. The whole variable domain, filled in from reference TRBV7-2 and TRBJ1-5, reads GAGVSQSPSNKVTEKGKDVELRCDPISGHTALYWYRQSLGQGLEFLIYFQGNSAPDKSGLPSDRFSAERTGGSVSTLTIQRTQQEDSAVYLCASSLGRASNQPQHFGDGTRLSIL.

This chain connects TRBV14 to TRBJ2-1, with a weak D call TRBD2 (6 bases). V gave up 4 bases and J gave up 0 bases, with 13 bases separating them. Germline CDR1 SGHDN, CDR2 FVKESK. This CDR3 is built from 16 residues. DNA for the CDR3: TGTGCCAGCAGCCCGGGACTGGCGAGCTCCTACAATGAGCAGTTCTTC. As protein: CASSPGLASSYNEQFF.

DNA of the CDR3: TGCAGCGTGCGGGGACGACAGGGTGGGGAGCAGTACTTC. Amino acids: CSVRGRQGGEQYF. The chain combines TRBV29-1 with TRBJ2-7, with D tentatively TRBD1 (7 bases). The CDR3 contains 13 residues. Trimming shortened V by 6 bases and J by 7 bases, and 19 bases separated the two germline ends. CDR1 SQVTM and CDR2 ANQGSEA come from the germline V gene.

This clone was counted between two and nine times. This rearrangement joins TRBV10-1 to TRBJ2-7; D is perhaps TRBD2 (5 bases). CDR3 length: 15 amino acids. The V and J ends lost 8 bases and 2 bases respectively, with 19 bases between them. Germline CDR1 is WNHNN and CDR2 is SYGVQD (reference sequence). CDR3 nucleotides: TGCGCCAGCGCCCCCAGGACTTCCACCACCTACGAGCAGTACTTC. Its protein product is CASAPRTSTTYEQYF.

The CDR3 DNA follows: TGCAGCGTTGAAGATGGAGACCGCACAGATACGCAGTATTTT. This gives the protein CSVEDGDRTDTQYF. V is TRBV29-1 and J is TRBJ2-3; D is unresolved. The V and J ends lost 0 bases and 1 base respectively, with 8 bases between them. Germline CDR1 and CDR2: SQVTM and ANQGSEA. The CDR3 has 14 amino acids.

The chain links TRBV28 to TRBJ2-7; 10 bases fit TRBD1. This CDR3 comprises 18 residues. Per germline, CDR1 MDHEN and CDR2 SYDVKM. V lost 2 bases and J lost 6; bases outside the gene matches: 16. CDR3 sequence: CASSLPRGYGTGAPEQYF. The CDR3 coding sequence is TGTGCCAGCAGTTTACCCAGGGGTTATGGGACAGGGGCCCCCGAGCAGTACTTC.

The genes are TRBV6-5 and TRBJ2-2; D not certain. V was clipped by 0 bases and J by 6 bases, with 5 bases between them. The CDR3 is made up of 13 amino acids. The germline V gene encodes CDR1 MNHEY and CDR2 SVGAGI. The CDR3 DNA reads TGTGCCAGCAGTTACTCTAGCCCCGGGGAGCTGTTTTTT. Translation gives CASSYSSPGELFF.

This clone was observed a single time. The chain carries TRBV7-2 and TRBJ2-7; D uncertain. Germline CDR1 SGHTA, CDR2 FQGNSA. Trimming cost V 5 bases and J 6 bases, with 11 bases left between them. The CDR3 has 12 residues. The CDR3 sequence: CASSNNPFEQYF. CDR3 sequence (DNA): TGTGCCAGCAGCAACAATCCCTTCGAGCAGTACTTC.

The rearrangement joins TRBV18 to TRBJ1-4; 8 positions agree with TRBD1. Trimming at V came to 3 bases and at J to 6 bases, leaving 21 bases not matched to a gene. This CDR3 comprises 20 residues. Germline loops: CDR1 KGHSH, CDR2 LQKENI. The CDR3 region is CASSPNGAGGVRNPDEKLFF. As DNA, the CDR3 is TGTGCCAGCTCACCGAACGGGGCAGGGGGCGTTCGGAACCCCGATGAAAAACTGTTTTTT.